A selection of T cell receptor beta chains follows, all from one sample in a study of cytomegalovirus exposure and HLA in healthy donors. TCRdb's copy holds only in-frame clones and misses some; the assay was immunoSEQ multiplex PCR. The profile shows 95,000 to 100,000 clones, 65% to 85% of them singletons. The specimen sequenced was PBMCs. The receptors were sampled from a woman between 40 and 55 years old in good health and CMV-seronegative. Both conserved end residues are part of each CDR3. A D gene is named only where the DNA matches it firmly. A clone size is listed for some rows: how often the clone was seen (once, few, many), or a class if it is expanded.

DNA: TGTGCCAGCTCACCAGGTGTCGGGGACGAGCAGTACTTC; CDR3: CASSPGVGDEQYF; V: TRBV18; size: -; D: -; J: TRBJ2-7
DNA: TGTGCCAGCAGTTTTGACAGTAGCAATCAGCCCCAGCATTTT; CDR3: CASSFDSSNQPQHF; V: TRBV7-2; size: few; D: -; J: TRBJ1-5
DNA: TGTGCCAGCCGCAGGGGCTCAAACACCGGGGAGCTGTTTTTT; CDR3: CASRRGSNTGELFF; V: TRBV13; size: -; D: -; J: TRBJ2-2
DNA: TGTGCCAGCTCACCGCAGGGACTGCCGAACACTGAAGCTTTCTTT; CDR3: CASSPQGLPNTEAFF; V: TRBV18; size: -; D: -; J: TRBJ1-1
DNA: TGCAGCGGGGACAGGGGGAACACTGAAGCTTTCTTT; CDR3: CSGDRGNTEAFF; V: TRBV29-1; size: few; D: TRBD1; J: TRBJ1-1
DNA: TGTGCCAGCAGTTTTTCTGGGCCTGTCGAGACCCAGTACTTC; CDR3: CASSFSGPVETQYF; V: TRBV27; size: few; D: -; J: TRBJ2-5
DNA: TGTGCCAGCAGTTTATACCCGCCTGGGGGGGCTAATAATGAAAAACTGTTTTTT; CDR3: CASSLYPPGGANNEKLFF; V: TRBV28; size: -; D: -; J: TRBJ1-4
DNA: TGTGCCAGCAGCTCCCCCGGGACAGACAACACTGAAGCTTTCTTT; CDR3: CASSSPGTDNTEAFF; V: TRBV6-1; size: few; D: TRBD1; J: TRBJ1-1
DNA: TGTGCCAGCAGCTCTGGACTAGCGAAAAACATTCAGTACTTC; CDR3: CASSSGLAKNIQYF; V: TRBV9; size: -; D: TRBD2; J: TRBJ2-4
DNA: TGTGCCAGCAGTCCTGGACTATCCGGGGAGCTGTTTTTT; CDR3: CASSPGLSGELFF; V: TRBV6-5; size: -; D: -; J: TRBJ2-2
DNA: TGTGCCTGGACCGGAGGTCGCCCGGGACTAGCGGGTGGGCAGTACTTC; CDR3: CAWTGGRPGLAGGQYF; V: TRBV30; size: -; D: TRBD2; J: TRBJ2-7
DNA: TGCGCCGGCAGTGAGACTAGCGGGCGCACAGATACGCAGTATTTT; CDR3: CAGSETSGRTDTQYF; V: TRBV10-1; size: once; D: TRBD2; J: TRBJ2-3
DNA: TGTTCCAGCACATCAGGGAACTATGGCTACACCTTC; CDR3: CSSTSGNYGYTF; V: TRBV7-9; size: -; D: -; J: TRBJ1-2
DNA: TGTGCAAGCAGTGGGGCGCAGCTAGCGGGAGTAAATCAACACGAGCAGTACTTC; CDR3: CASSGAQLAGVNQHEQYF; V: TRBV2; size: -; D: TRBD2; J: TRBJ2-7
DNA: TGTGCCAGCAGCCTGGACAGGAATAATGAAAAACTGTTTTTT; CDR3: CASSLDRNNEKLFF; V: TRBV4-2; size: -; D: TRBD1; J: TRBJ1-4
DNA: TGTGCCAGTAGTATCCATTTGGACAGGGGTGGGAACGAGCAGTACTTC; CDR3: CASSIHLDRGGNEQYF; V: TRBV19; size: few; D: TRBD1; J: TRBJ2-7
DNA: TGTGCCGGCAGCGGAGCGGGAGGGCCCCTCAATGAGCAGTTCTTC; CDR3: CAGSGAGGPLNEQFF; V: TRBV9; size: -; D: TRBD2; J: TRBJ2-1
DNA: TGCGCCAGCAGCTTGGATTCGCGGGGGCACCTCAATGAGCAGTTCTTC; CDR3: CASSLDSRGHLNEQFF; V: TRBV5-1; size: -; D: -; J: TRBJ2-1
DNA: TGCGCCAGCAGCTGGGGCTGGGCTGGGGCCAACGTCCTGACTTTC; CDR3: CASSWGWAGANVLTF; V: TRBV5-1; size: -; D: -; J: TRBJ2-6
DNA: TGTGCCAGTAGTACCTCGCGGGTACAGGGGCGTCAGCCCCAGCATTTT; CDR3: CASSTSRVQGRQPQHF; V: TRBV19; size: -; D: TRBD1; J: TRBJ1-5
DNA: TGTGCCAGTAGCCTTACAGGGGGGGACACTGAAGCTTTCTTT; CDR3: CASSLTGGDTEAFF; V: TRBV19; size: -; D: TRBD1; J: TRBJ1-1
DNA: TGCGCCAGCAGCTTGGTGGGGCCTTGGGCTGAAGCTTTCTTT; CDR3: CASSLVGPWAEAFF; V: TRBV5-1; size: -; D: -; J: TRBJ1-1
DNA: TGTGCCAGCAGCTTAAGTGGCGGGAGGGGCACCTACGAGCAGTACTTC; CDR3: CASSLSGGRGTYEQYF; V: TRBV7-3; size: -; D: TRBD2; J: TRBJ2-7
DNA: TGTGCCAGCTCACCAATCGACGACAGGGGCTCCTATGGCTACACCTTC; CDR3: CASSPIDDRGSYGYTF; V: TRBV18; size: -; D: TRBD1; J: TRBJ1-2
DNA: TGTGCCAGCTCACCCGGACAGGGGGCGGTTGGCGAGCAGTACTTC; CDR3: CASSPGQGAVGEQYF; V: TRBV18; size: few; D: TRBD1; J: TRBJ2-7
DNA: TGTGCCAGCAGCCTCGGACTAGAACCCGGGGAGCTGTTTTTT; CDR3: CASSLGLEPGELFF; V: TRBV7-3; size: -; D: TRBD2; J: TRBJ2-2
DNA: TGTGCCAGCAGCGTCACAGGCACCCTCACCTACGAGCAGTACTTC; CDR3: CASSVTGTLTYEQYF; V: TRBV9; size: -; D: -; J: TRBJ2-7
DNA: TGCGCCAGCAGCTTATCGAACAGGGGCTACGAGCAGTACTTC; CDR3: CASSLSNRGYEQYF; V: TRBV5-1; size: -; D: TRBD1; J: TRBJ2-7
DNA: TGCGCCAGCAGCTTGGAGGCTTTACTAAACACTGAAGCTTTCTTT; CDR3: CASSLEALLNTEAFF; V: TRBV5-1; size: few; D: -; J: TRBJ1-1
DNA: TGTGCCAGCAGTTTTGTGGGGACTGGGGGCTACACCTTC; CDR3: CASSFVGTGGYTF; V: TRBV28; size: -; D: -; J: TRBJ1-2
DNA: TGTGCCATCAGTGAGTCGAACCCGACAGGCCTCCCCTCTGGAAACACCATATATTTT; CDR3: CAISESNPTGLPSGNTIYF; V: TRBV10-3; size: -; D: -; J: TRBJ1-3
DNA: TGTGCCAGCAGCTTACAGGGCAACCAAGAGACCCAGTACTTC; CDR3: CASSLQGNQETQYF; V: TRBV7-6; size: few; D: -; J: TRBJ2-5
DNA: TGCGCCAGCAGCGGGACAGGGTCGATAGGGGGTAATTCACCCCTCCACTTT; CDR3: CASSGTGSIGGNSPLHF; V: TRBV5-1; size: -; D: TRBD1; J: TRBJ1-6